This TCR beta chain emerged from a study of PD-L1 blockade in urothelial cancer. Study information: Male sex and bladder-origin urothelial cancer were recorded for about 85% of the roughly 30 patients.

Patients suffered from locally advanced or metastatic urothelial carcinoma. Produced via immunoSEQ multiplex PCR; TCRdb's table is partial and in-frame only. Seen here are about 32,000 clones, roughly 36% observed once, and the top ten hold approximately 9%. The CDR3 covers 15 residues. Germline loops: CDR1 SGHRS, CDR2 YFSETQ. The V and J ends lost 0 bases and 2 bases respectively, with 9 bases between them. The chain recombines TRBV5-1 with TRBJ2-1, with D possibly matching TRBD1 (5 bases). Sequenced here: tumor tissue, sampled before atezolizumab (anti-PD-L1) treatment. This receptor was taken from a man between 60 and 70 years old with urothelial cancer. In DNA, the CDR3 is TGCGCCAGCAGCTTGGATAAGGGGACCTACAATGAGCAGTTCTTC. Translating it yields CASSLDKGTYNEQFF. The entire variable domain, with the rest obtained from reference TRBV5-1 and TRBJ2-1, is as follows: KAGVTQTPRYLIKTRGQQVTLSCSPISGHRSVSWYQQTPGQGLQFLFEYFSETQRNKGNFPGRFSGRQFSNSRSEMNVSTLELGDSALYLCASSLDKGTYNEQFFGPGTRLTVL.